This T cell receptor (beta chain) was found in a study of Graves' ophthalmopathy and Graves' hyperthyroidism. Amplification from RNA transcripts yielded the TCR beta CDR3 regions. The workflow started with a first-round RT-PCR run with HTBI primers and then moved on to a second-round multiplex PCR. Each CDR3 protein gets one entry after TCRdb re-called the multiplex PCR reads with MiXCR. In the table there are 500,000 to 700,000 distinct CDR3 sequences, roughly 40% of which are singletons. Hyperthyroidism patients were newly diagnosed, under 2 months' duration, aged 18 to 65. Clinicians diagnosed using symptoms, serum thyroxine, TRAb, thyroid ultrasound and orbital computed tomography. This clonotype has at least ten counts. Germline V gives CDR1 SGDLS, CDR2 YYNGEE. CDR3 length equals 15 residues. V lost 4 bases and J lost 8, with 16 bases in between.

Material for sequencing was peripheral blood or thyroid tissue (not recorded which). The TCR was taken from an adult man with Graves' hyperthyroidism. This sequence joins TRBV9 and TRBJ1-6; maybe TRBD1 (5 bases). The CDR3 loop reads CASSQEGQGDSPLHF. CDR3 DNA sequence: TGTGCCAGCAGCCAAGAGGGGCAGGGAGATTCACCCCTCCACTTT.